This T cell receptor (beta chain) was sequenced for a study of CD8 T cells in Susac syndrome. The authors reverse transcribed roughly 0.5 to 1 ug RNA with random hexamers. Each CDR3 protein gets one entry after TCRdb re-called the immunoSEQ multiplex PCR reads with MiXCR. The repertoire consists of about 83,000 distinct CDR3 sequences, with about 95% occurring once and the leading ten covering under 0.6%. Per the germline V gene, CDR1 is MNHEY and CDR2 is SVGEGT. Trimming took 2 bases from V and 9 from J, leaving 11 bases between them. CDR3 size: 13 residues. TCR beta sequencing was performed on blood CD8+ and CD4+ T cells.

The sequenced sample consisted of CD8+ T cells from PBMCs. The rearrangement links TRBV6-2 or TRBV6-3 to TRBJ2-1; D is uncertain. This TCR came from a human donor with Susac syndrome. DNA for the CDR3: TGTGCCAGCAGTTACGCCAGCCTGGGTGAGCAGTTCTTC. Its protein is CASSYASLGEQFF.